The 25 T cell receptor beta chains listed next were all sequenced from one sample in a study of OX40 agonist ivuxolimab in advanced cancers. Profiling relied on immunoSEQ multiplex PCR, and the TCRdb table lists in-frame clones only, not all of them. Of tens of thousands of clones in the sample, over 80% are singletons; the top ten hold 6.5% to 8%. The sequenced sample was CD4+ or CD8+ T cells sorted from blood, obtained in a trial of the OX40 agonist ivuxolimab. These receptors originate from an adult with an advanced solid tumor such as melanoma, head and neck, liver or kidney cancer.

The gene calls are TRBV11-2 and TRBJ1-1; D remains ambiguous. Germline V gene data show CDR1 as SGHAT and CDR2 as FQNNGV. V lost 6 bases, J lost 8 bases, and 16 bases lay in between. The CDR3 sequence is 13 residues long. The CDR3 loop reads CASRQPSINEAFF. The CDR3 DNA is TGTGCCAGCAGACAACCTTCGATTAACGAAGCTTTCTTT.

In DNA form, the CDR3 reads TGCGCCAGCAGTCTAGCGGGAGTAGAGACCCAGTACTTC. This codes for CASSLAGVETQYF. The chain couples TRBV10-1 to TRBJ2-5; the match to TRBD2 covers 10 bases. The germline gives CDR1 WNHNN, CDR2 SYGVQD (reference sequence). The CDR3 contains 13 residues. V gave up 5 bases and J gave up 4 bases; unmatched junction bases: 1.

The J gene is TRBJ2-7, the V gene TRBV18; no clear D. The CDR3 has 14 residues. Trimming took off 3 bases at V and 0 bases at J, with 9 bases between the two ends. The germline CDR1 and CDR2 sequences are KGHSH and LQKENI. The CDR3 sequence is CASSPAVNSYEQYF. The CDR3 region has the DNA TGTGCCAGCTCACCGGCAGTGAACTCCTACGAGCAGTACTTC.

The chain couples TRBV6-1 to TRBJ2-7, with 8 bases matching TRBD1. The CDR3 is made up of 17 amino acids. Germline V gene lookup returns CDR1 MNHNS and CDR2 SASEGT. J lost 4 bases, V lost 4 bases, and 15 bases had no gene match. The CDR3 loop is CASSVRWVGQGGYEQYF. CDR3 coding DNA: TGTGCCAGCAGTGTCCGCTGGGTTGGACAGGGTGGATACGAGCAGTACTTC.

This clone has only a few counts. This rearrangement joins TRBV11-3 to TRBJ2-2; D call uncertain. The CDR3 totals 13 residues. Germline V gene data show CDR1 as SGHNT and CDR2 as YENEEA. The V end was cut by 6 bases, the J end by 5 bases, with 10 bases between. This chain's CDR3 is CASSPMGTGELFF. The CDR3 region has the DNA TGTGCCAGCAGTCCGATGGGGACCGGGGAGCTGTTTTTT.

J is TRBJ2-3 and V is TRBV29-1, with D perhaps matching TRBD2 (5 bases). Germline CDR1 SQVTM, CDR2 ANQGSEA. The length of the CDR3 is 13 residues. The germline V and J ends were trimmed by 5 bases and 0 bases, with 9 bases remaining between them. The CDR3: CSVRERSTDTQYF. The CDR3 coding sequence is TGCAGCGTTAGGGAGCGAAGCACAGATACGCAGTATTTT.

The rearrangement uses TRBV6-6 and TRBJ2-7; D is perhaps TRBD1 or TRBD2 (5 bases each). V was shortened by 2 bases and J by 5 bases, with 16 bases between the two germline ends. The CDR3 is 15 residues long. Germline V gene sequence: CDR1 MNHNY, CDR2 SVGAGI (reference sequence). The CDR3 sequence is CASSYLAVRGDEQYF. CDR3 sequence (DNA): TGTGCCAGCAGTTACCTGGCGGTTAGGGGAGACGAGCAGTACTTC.

V gene TRBV5-5 combines with J gene TRBJ1-1; D remains ambiguous. This CDR3 has 15 amino acids. Per germline, CDR1 SGHKS and CDR2 YYEKEE (reference sequence). The germline V and J ends were trimmed by 0 bases and 1 base, with 10 bases remaining between them. CDR3 nucleotides: TGTGCCAGCAGCTTGGTAGGCGGTTGGAACACTGAAGCTTTCTTT. Translation: CASSLVGGWNTEAFF.

The chain links TRBV5-1 to TRBJ1-4; no reliable D call. The V end lost 4 bases, the J end lost 7 bases, and 23 bases lay between the germline ends. Looked up from germline, CDR1 is SGHRS and CDR2 is YFSETQ. The CDR3 consists of 17 residues. CDR3 sequence reads: CASSLSPGSVKPEKLFF. The DNA of the CDR3 is TGCGCCAGCAGCCTCTCCCCCGGGTCGGTGAAGCCTGAAAAACTGTTTTTT.

The CDR3 nucleotides read TGTGCCAGTAGAAGGGGACCTCAGGTCGGCACTGAAGCTTTCTTT. This encodes CASRRGPQVGTEAFF. This chain links TRBV19 with TRBJ1-1, with a weak D call TRBD1 (5 bases). This CDR3 comprises 15 residues. V lost 6 bases, J lost 4 bases, and 18 bases lay in between. Germline CDR1 LNHDA, CDR2 SQIVND (reference sequence).

This rearrangement joins TRBV7-2 to TRBJ2-7; tentative D call: TRBD1 (5 bases). Germline assignment: CDR1 SGHTA and CDR2 FQGNSA. V lost 5 bases and J lost 1, with 12 bases in between. The CDR3 is 14 residues long. The CDR3 coding sequence is TGTGCCAGCAGCCCCTCAGGGATTTCCTACGAGCAGTACTTC. Translated, it gives CASSPSGISYEQYF.

The chain links TRBV7-9 to TRBJ2-1, with 7 bases that match TRBD1. The V segment lost 1 base and the J segment 0 bases; nucleotides outside the gene matches: 6. The germline gives CDR1 SEHNR, CDR2 FQNEAQ (reference sequence). The CDR3 is 17 residues long. The CDR3 DNA reads TGTGCCAGCAGCTTAGGGCGGACAGGAGGCTCCTACAATGAGCAGTTCTTC. Protein sequence: CASSLGRTGGSYNEQFF.

The chain has TRBV15 and TRBJ1-5; 8 nucleotides agree with TRBD1. Germline CDR1 is LNHNV and CDR2 is YYDKDF (reference sequence). The CDR3 runs to 16 residues. V dropped 2 bases and J dropped 4; count of bases not matched to a gene: 7. CDR3 sequence reads: CATSRTGQGRNQPQHF. The DNA of the CDR3 is TGTGCCACCAGCAGAACAGGACAGGGCCGGAATCAGCCCCAGCATTTT.

The J gene is TRBJ1-3, the V gene TRBV5-1, with D uncertain. The CDR3 contains 16 residues. Germline CDR1 and CDR2: SGHRS and YFSETQ. V lost 1 base and J lost 0, with 11 bases in between. The CDR3 loop reads CASSLSGVDSGNTIYF. The DNA of the CDR3 is TGCGCCAGCAGCTTGAGTGGGGTAGACTCTGGAAACACCATATATTTT.

The V gene is TRBV5-6, the J gene TRBJ2-7; no reliable D call. V was shortened by 0 bases and J by 3 bases, with 10 bases between the two germline ends. The CDR3 runs 14 residues. The germline CDR1 and CDR2 sequences are SGHDT and YYEEEE. This CDR3 is CASSLAGNFYEQYF. The CDR3 nucleotides read TGTGCCAGCAGCTTGGCCGGTAACTTCTACGAGCAGTACTTC.

V is TRBV7-9 and J is TRBJ2-1; TRBD2 is a possible D gene (6 bases). Looked up from germline, CDR1 is SEHNR and CDR2 is FQNEAQ (reference sequence). V lost 1 base and J lost 8, with 15 bases in between. The CDR3 covers 15 residues. This chain's CDR3 is CASSLGEGRLYEQFF. CDR3 nucleotide sequence: TGTGCCAGCAGCTTAGGCGAGGGGAGGTTGTATGAGCAGTTCTTC.

CDR3 region: CASSPIRDTQYF. The CDR3 DNA is TGTGCCAGCTCACCCATCCGAGATACGCAGTATTTT. The gene calls are TRBV18 and TRBJ2-3; D gene ambiguous. Germline values: CDR1 KGHSH, CDR2 LQKENI. Trimming took off 3 bases at V and 5 bases at J, with 6 bases between the two ends. The CDR3 extends over 12 amino acids.

The rearrangement joins TRBV2 to TRBJ1-2; D might be TRBD1 (5 bases). CDR1 is SNHLY, CDR2 FYNNEI, per germline. V was shortened by 7 bases and J by 2 bases, with 11 bases between the two germline ends. This CDR3 comprises 13 residues. CDR3 protein: CASNLDRNYGYTF. CDR3 DNA: TGTGCCAGCAACCTCGACAGAAACTATGGCTACACCTTC. The full variable domain, in which reference TRBV2 and TRBJ1-2 provide the parts outside the CDR3, is EPEVTQTPSHQVTQMGQEVILRCVPISNHLYFYWYRQILGQKVEFLVSFYNNEISEKSEIFDDQFSVERPDGSNFTLKIRSTKLEDSAMYFCASNLDRNYGYTFGSGTRLTVV.

This clone came up once. The gene calls are TRBV5-4 and TRBJ2-5; 7 nucleotides agree with TRBD2. Per the germline V gene, CDR1 is SGHNT and CDR2 is YYREEE (reference sequence). V shed 0 bases and J 5 bases; nucleotides not matched to a gene: 7. This CDR3 is 15 amino acids long. In DNA, the CDR3 is TGTGCCAGCAGCTTGGCCGTGGGGGGGTTGGAGACCCAGTACTTC. Translation gives CASSLAVGGLETQYF.

The chain has TRBV12-5 and TRBJ1-1; no clear D gene. The V end lost 0 bases, the J end lost 0 bases, and 8 bases lay between the germline ends. This CDR3 is built from 15 residues. Germline CDR1 and CDR2: LGHNT and FRNRAP. This CDR3 is CASGLVRSVNTEAFF. In DNA form, the CDR3 reads TGTGCTAGTGGTTTGGTACGGTCAGTGAACACTGAAGCTTTCTTT.

The rearrangement joins TRBV18 to TRBJ2-5; D uncertain. The J call could be wrong; TRBJ2-7 is a better fit for the DNA end. Germline V gene sequence: CDR1 KGHSH, CDR2 LQKENI. The CDR3 contains 12 residues. The CDR3 sequence is CASSLDGYEQYF. CDR3 bases: TGTGCCAGCTCACTCGACGGGTACGAGCAGTACTTC.

The rearrangement uses TRBV19 and TRBJ2-3; 13 bases are a match to TRBD2. The junction had 17 bases not matched to a gene; V was cut back by 11 bases and J by 6 bases. The CDR3 consists of 17 residues. The germline V gene has CDR1 LNHDA and CDR2 SQIVND (reference sequence). The CDR3 sequence: CASGLAGEWGDWDTQYF. The CDR3 nucleotides read TGTGCCTCAGGACTAGCGGGAGAATGGGGAGACTGGGATACGCAGTATTTT.

This chain links TRBV11-3 with TRBJ2-2; TRBD2 agrees at 8 bases. Germline V CDR1 and CDR2: SGHNT, YENEEA. This CDR3 contains 15 residues. V lost 5 bases to trimming and J lost 1 base; unmatched junction nucleotides: 3. In DNA form, the CDR3 reads TGTGCCAGCAGCCCCGGGGGGGGGAACACCGGGGAGCTGTTTTTT. This encodes CASSPGGGNTGELFF.

This rearrangement joins TRBV15 to TRBJ1-2, with a possible D match to TRBD1 (5 bases). V lost 0 bases and J lost 8, with 19 bases in between. This CDR3 comprises 16 residues. Germline CDR1 is LNHNV and CDR2 is YYDKDF (reference sequence). The CDR3 protein is CATSRDLRGDRGGYTF. As DNA, the CDR3 is TGTGCCACCAGCAGAGATTTGAGGGGCGACCGGGGAGGCTACACCTTC.

This clone was recorded only once. The J gene is TRBJ2-3, the V gene TRBV29-1; weak D call: TRBD1 (6 bases). Looked up from germline, CDR1 is SQVTM and CDR2 is ANQGSEA. The CDR3 runs 12 residues. Between the trimmed V and J ends, which lost 6 bases and 3 bases, there was a span of 10 bases. CDR3 amino acids: CSVGTSTDTQYF. The DNA of the CDR3 is TGCAGCGTGGGGACATCGACAGATACGCAGTATTTT.